This T cell receptor beta chain stems from a study of T-cell memory formation after mild COVID-19. The wider study: The TCR clusters were mostly specific to one donor.

This clonotype was counted between two and nine times. What it binds is not known. After 5'RACE with constant-segment primers, TCR alpha and TCR beta cDNA libraries carrying sample barcodes and UMIs were obtained. TCRdb re-called the 5' RACE reads through MiXCR, storing one row per CDR3 protein. This sample has approximately 250,000 distinct CDR3 sequences, with about 16% found just once. Findings and caveats of the study: Second-wave clones reaching peak frequency on day 37 lacked confirmed SARS-CoV-2 specificity. Shrinking CD4+ clones were chiefly CM and EM; CD8+ ones were chiefly EMRA.

The CDR3 is made up of 17 amino acids. In germline, CDR1 is MNHEY, CDR2 SVGAGI. V gave up 0 bases and J gave up 0 bases, with 13 bases separating them. The TCR comes from a man between 18 and 35 years old who had mild COVID-19 (a few samples of this study predate the infection). Cell type and time point are not known. Source material: PBMCs or a T cell subset sorted from them (not recorded which). The gene calls are TRBV6-5 and TRBJ2-3, with D possibly TRBD1 on 5 matching bases. The chain's CDR3 is CASSYSNRMTSTDTQYF. DNA of the CDR3: TGTGCCAGCAGTTACTCCAACAGGATGACTAGCACAGATACGCAGTATTTT.